The clone carrying this TCR beta chain was counted at least ten times. Its specificity is not known. This sample was taken from a study of T cells in Graves' hyperthyroidism and ophthalmopathy. Overall study findings and caveats: The model predicted ophthalmopathy a median approximately 6.3 months before onset.

This CDR3 region has 16 residues. J gave up 5 bases and V 1 base, and 9 bases lay outside the gene matches. The germline V gene has CDR1 KGHSH and CDR2 LQKENI. Uncontrolled infection, other autoimmune disease, pregnancy or lactation barred patients from enrollment. The investigators amplified TCR beta CDR3 regions from RNA transcripts. When the TCR CDR3 underwent first-round RT-PCR, the HTBI primer set was used. TCRdb re-analysed the multiplex PCR reads in MiXCR, keeping a single row per CDR3 protein. The sample holds approximately 410,000 distinct CDR3 sequences, 14% to 15% seen once. This chain connects TRBV18 to TRBJ1-1; 8 nucleotides match TRBD1. This clonotype was obtained from a man younger than 35 with Graves' ophthalmopathy. Material for sequencing was blood. The DNA of the CDR3 is TGTGCCAGCTCACCACTACTGACAGGGGCGCGGACTGAAGCTTTCTTT. It specifies CASSPLLTGARTEAFF.